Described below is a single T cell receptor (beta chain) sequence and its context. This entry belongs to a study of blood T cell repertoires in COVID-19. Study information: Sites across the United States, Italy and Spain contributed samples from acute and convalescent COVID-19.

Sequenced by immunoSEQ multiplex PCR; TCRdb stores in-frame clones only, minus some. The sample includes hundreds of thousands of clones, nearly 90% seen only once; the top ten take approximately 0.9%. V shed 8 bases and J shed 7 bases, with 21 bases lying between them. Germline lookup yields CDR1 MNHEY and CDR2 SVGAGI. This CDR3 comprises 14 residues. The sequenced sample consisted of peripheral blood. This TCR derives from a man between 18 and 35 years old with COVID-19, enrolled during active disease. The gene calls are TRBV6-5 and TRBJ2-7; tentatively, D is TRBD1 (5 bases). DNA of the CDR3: TGTGCCAGCGAAGTAAGGCGTTCAGGGTTTGAGCAGTACTTC. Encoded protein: CASEVRRSGFEQYF.